The sequence of this T cell receptor (beta chain) was determined in a study of blood T cell repertoires in COVID-19. Study at large: COVID-19 samples, acute and convalescent, were from the United States, Italy and Spain.

The CDR3 length is 13 residues. Germline CDR1 MNHEY, CDR2 SVGEGT. V lost 5 bases, J lost 4 bases, and 4 bases stayed unmatched. Original handling: Counts of nucleated cells, estimated from reference gene primer amplification, were obtained. Sequenced by immunoSEQ multiplex PCR; TCRdb stores in-frame clones only, minus some. V, J and clone size reflect that table, while D and trimming were determined from the DNA. The table records some 190,000 clones, 80% to 90% of them present only once. The TCR was taken from an elderly woman with acute or convalescent COVID-19. The chain recombines TRBV6-2 or TRBV6-3 with TRBJ2-7; 8 nucleotides align to TRBD1. The sequencing input was peripheral blood. CDR3: CASSAGGGYEQYF. The CDR3 DNA sequence: TGTGCCAGCAGTGCAGGGGGCGGGTACGAGCAGTACTTC.